One and the same sample provided the 15 T cell receptor beta chains below, sequenced in a study of beta chain features in type 1 diabetes. Study-level points and caveats: Moderately but significantly shorter TCRB CDR3s were found in Type 1 diabetes patients in all four CD4+ subsets.

The antigens for these receptors are not known. The whole isolated RNA underwent reverse transcription, so sequencing captured expressed TCRB transcripts. Profiling relied on immunoSEQ multiplex PCR, and the TCRdb table lists in-frame clones only, not all of them. Here the sample spans some 150,000 clones, around an eighth being singletons. The sample consisted of central memory CD4+ T cells from blood. These receptors were taken from a man aged 18 to 29 with type 1 diabetes.

The rearrangement joins TRBV6-1 to TRBJ2-5; no firm D call. Germline V gives CDR1 MNHNS, CDR2 SASEGT. V was trimmed by 1 base and J by 1 base, leaving 7 bases between them. The CDR3 spans 14 residues. The CDR3 loop is CASSEDDGQETQYF. CDR3 coding DNA: TGTGCCAGCAGTGAAGACGACGGCCAAGAGACCCAGTACTTC.

In this sample, this clone turned up a few times. The chain recombines TRBV11-2 with TRBJ1-5; D unresolved. The CDR3 is 14 amino acids. V lost 3 bases and J lost 2, with 8 bases in between. CDR1 and CDR2 from the germline V gene are SGHAT and FQNNGV. Here the CDR3 reads CASSFSGGNQPQHF. The DNA for the CDR3 is TGTGCCAGCAGCTTCAGCGGTGGCAATCAGCCCCAGCATTTT.

The chain combines TRBV4-1 with TRBJ2-3; the D gene is possibly TRBD2 (6 bases). Germline-derived CDR1 and CDR2 are MGHRA and YSYEKL. This CDR3 is built from 17 residues. Trimming removed 0 bases from V and 2 bases from J, with 15 bases in between. CDR3 sequence: CASSQDPPGLTTDTQYF. The DNA of the CDR3 is TGCGCCAGCAGCCAAGATCCCCCGGGACTTACCACAGATACGCAGTATTTT.

The chain joins TRBV9 to TRBJ2-3; 8 bases map to TRBD2. Germline V gene data show CDR1 as SGDLS and CDR2 as YYNGEE. This CDR3 is built from 16 residues. The trim removed 4 bases at V and 4 bases at J, leaving 11 bases unmatched. The CDR3 sequence: CASSIGAAGEADTQYF. The CDR3 nucleotides read TGTGCCAGCAGCATAGGGGCAGCGGGGGAGGCAGATACGCAGTATTTT.

The chain has TRBV5-1 and TRBJ2-7, with D uncertain. Germline V lookup: CDR1 SGHRS, CDR2 YFSETQ. V gave up 4 bases and J gave up 6 bases, with 14 bases separating them. The CDR3 has 13 amino acids. As DNA, the CDR3 is TGCGCCAGCAGCCTACCGACAATGTTCGAGCAGTACTTC. Encoded protein: CASSLPTMFEQYF.

This chain connects TRBV25-1 to TRBJ2-7, with 12 bases aligning to TRBD1. Germline V gene lookup returns CDR1 MGHDK and CDR2 SYGVNS. The CDR3 contains 16 residues. The junction had 9 bases not matched to a gene; V was cut back by 6 bases and J by 3 bases. CDR3 sequence reads: CASRAGTGGGSYEQYF. The DNA for the CDR3 is TGTGCCAGCAGGGCCGGGACAGGGGGCGGGAGCTACGAGCAGTACTTC.

This clone showed up just a few times. The chain recombines TRBV11-1 with TRBJ1-2; D is ambiguous. Trimming pared 4 bases from V and 2 bases from J, leaving 14 bases between. From germline, CDR1 is SGHAT and CDR2 FQDESV (reference sequence). This CDR3 has 15 amino acids. The CDR3 nucleotides read TGTGCCAGCAGCTCCGGTCAGAAATTAAACTATGGCTACACCTTC. It translates to CASSSGQKLNYGYTF.

The chain is built from TRBV6-5 and TRBJ2-7, with TRBD1 as a possible D gene (6 bases). With 0 bases removed from V and 2 bases from J, the gap between germline ends came to 11 bases. This CDR3 is built from 15 residues. Germline V CDR1 and CDR2: MNHEY, SVGAGI. This chain's CDR3 is CASSYSATGTYEQYF. In DNA form, the CDR3 reads TGTGCCAGCAGTTACTCGGCGACAGGCACCTACGAGCAGTACTTC.

The gene calls are TRBV18 and TRBJ1-2; D is perhaps TRBD1 (6 bases). This CDR3 has 14 amino acids. Germline V gene data show CDR1 as KGHSH and CDR2 as LQKENI. The V and J ends lost 1 base and 2 bases respectively, with 8 bases between them. Written as DNA, the CDR3 is TGTGCCAGCTCACCACAGGGGGAGAACTATGGCTACACCTTC. It specifies CASSPQGENYGYTF.

The chain has TRBV27 and TRBJ1-2; the D is unclear. Germline V CDR1 and CDR2: MNHEY, SMNVEV (reference sequence). The CDR3 is 17 amino acids. The V end was cut by 3 bases, the J end by 2 bases, with 19 bases between. The DNA of the CDR3 is TGTGCCAGCAGTTTTGCTTCCCTGGTAGGGAACAACTATGGCTACACCTTC. As protein: CASSFASLVGNNYGYTF.

This clone was detected a few times. This chain connects TRBV6-6 to TRBJ1-1; D is uncertain. V was cut by 5 bases and J by 1 base, with 14 bases left in between. Germline values: CDR1 MNHNY, CDR2 SVGAGI (reference sequence). This CDR3 comprises 15 residues. The chain's CDR3 is CASSVGQAGNTEAFF. The CDR3 nucleotides read TGTGCCAGCAGTGTGGGCCAAGCTGGGAACACTGAAGCTTTCTTT.

About this clone: Other DNA sequences of this sample code for an identical CDR3. The CDR3: CASSVGLAGVTDTQYF. As DNA, the CDR3 is TGTGCCAGCAGCGTAGGACTAGCGGGGGTAACAGATACGCAGTATTTT. J is TRBJ2-3 and V is TRBV9, with 12 bases aligning to TRBD2. V lost 0 bases, J lost 3 bases, and 2 bases stayed unmatched. Looked up from germline, CDR1 is SGDLS and CDR2 is YYNGEE. There are 16 residues in the CDR3.

The V and J genes are TRBV28 and TRBJ1-2; D is unclear. The CDR3 loop spans 13 amino acids. V lost 7 bases and J lost 3, with 12 bases in between. Germline CDR1 MDHEN, CDR2 SYDVKM. CDR3 sequence: CASTLRHYYGYTF. The CDR3 DNA sequence: TGTGCCAGCACCCTGCGGCATTACTATGGCTACACCTTC.

CDR3 sequence: CASSLEQGGQETQYF. CDR3 DNA sequence: TGTGCCAGCAGCTTAGAACAGGGGGGGCAAGAGACCCAGTACTTC. V gene TRBV7-8 combines with J gene TRBJ2-5, with D possibly TRBD1 on 8 matching bases. Germline V gives CDR1 SGHVS, CDR2 FQNEAQ. The CDR3 has 15 residues. Trimming shortened V by 1 base and J by 2 bases, and 11 bases separated the two germline ends.

V is TRBV6-1 and J is TRBJ2-7, with D possibly TRBD2 on 6 matching bases. Trimming removed 11 bases from V and 3 bases from J, with 14 bases in between. The CDR3 spans 12 residues. The V gene's germline CDR1 is MNHNS and CDR2 SASEGT. The CDR3 is CASCGAFYEQYF. In DNA form, the CDR3 reads TGTGCCTCTTGCGGGGCATTCTACGAGCAGTACTTC.